The T cell receptor beta chain under discussion was sequenced for a study of shared clonotypes between healthy human individuals. In the study overall: Three CD4 naive, three CD4 memory, two CD8 naive and one CD8 memory plate were used per donor.

For this clone: No antigen is known for it.

Donation came from healthy HIV-negative adults that had no recent acute infections or vaccinations. The authors loaded 150 to 250 ng DNA, about 30,000 T cell genomes, into sorted-subset replicate PCRs. Assay: immunoSEQ multiplex PCR; the TCRdb copy retains only in-frame clones and omits some. The sample contains 300,000 to 350,000 clones, roughly 80% of which appear only once. Whole-study results and caveats: Naive CD4 clonotypes overlapped across several donors at roughly 5.1%.

CDR3 size: 12 residues. CDR1 is MNHEY and CDR2 is SMNVEV in the germline V gene (reference sequence). The germline V and J ends were trimmed by 6 bases and 3 bases, with 8 bases remaining between them. The V call is TRBV27, the J call TRBJ1-1; D is possibly TRBD1 (5 bases). Sequenced sample: memory CD4+ T cells sorted from blood. The sample's subset: CD45RA-negative fraction. The clonotype comes from a man younger than 40 in good health. The CDR3 is CASRGQYTEAFF. CDR3 in DNA: TGTGCCAGCAGGGGGCAATACACTGAAGCTTTCTTT.